The TCR beta chain described here comes from a study of cytomegalovirus exposure and HLA in healthy donors. General study findings and limits: Owing to their indistinguishability, certain V segments, notably TRBV6-2 and TRBV6-3, were excluded. Earlier analysis looked at TCR beta V segments, and most were productive about 90% or about 30% of the time.

Concerning this clone: The target antigen is unknown.

The CDR3 has 15 amino acids. CDR1 MNHNS and CDR2 SASEGT come from the germline V gene. Trimming pared 3 bases from V and 2 bases from J, leaving 14 bases between. The PCR had 60 Vbeta and 13 Jbeta primers. Sequencing used immunoSEQ multiplex PCR; TCRdb keeps in-frame clones, though not all of them. Of under 150,000 clones in the sample, roughly three quarters are singletons; the top ten hold about 3.9%. The sequenced sample consisted of PBMCs. The chain couples TRBV6-1 to TRBJ2-7, with unresolved D. The clonotype comes from a man in his late teens or twenties in good health and CMV-seronegative. CDR3 sequence (DNA): TGTGCCAGCAGTGAGGTCGCCAGTATCCCCTACGAGCAGTACTTC. This translates into CASSEVASIPYEQYF.